This record concerns one TCR beta chain sequence. This entry is derived from a study of blood T cell repertoires in COVID-19. Study summary: Sources were T cells, B-cell-depleted T cells, or PBMCs; the material itself was cDNA or gDNA.

The repertoire was sequenced with immunoSEQ multiplex PCR; TCRdb's copy has only in-frame clones and lacks some. Of a few hundred thousand clones in the sample, approximately 90% are singletons; the top ten hold 1.1%. CDR1 is ENHRY, CDR2 SYGVKD, per germline. J gave up 1 base and V 5 bases, and 6 bases lay outside the gene matches. CDR3 length: 15 amino acids. Cohorts were assigned according to the clinical history that participants reported. Sequences were obtained from PBMCs or T cells enriched from blood (not recorded which). The chain carries TRBV10-3 and TRBJ1-1; 8 bases align to TRBD1. This TCR came from a young man who had recovered from COVID-19. The CDR3 is CAISTYDRGNTEAFF. As DNA, the CDR3 is TGTGCCATCAGTACCTACGACAGGGGGAACACTGAAGCTTTCTTT.